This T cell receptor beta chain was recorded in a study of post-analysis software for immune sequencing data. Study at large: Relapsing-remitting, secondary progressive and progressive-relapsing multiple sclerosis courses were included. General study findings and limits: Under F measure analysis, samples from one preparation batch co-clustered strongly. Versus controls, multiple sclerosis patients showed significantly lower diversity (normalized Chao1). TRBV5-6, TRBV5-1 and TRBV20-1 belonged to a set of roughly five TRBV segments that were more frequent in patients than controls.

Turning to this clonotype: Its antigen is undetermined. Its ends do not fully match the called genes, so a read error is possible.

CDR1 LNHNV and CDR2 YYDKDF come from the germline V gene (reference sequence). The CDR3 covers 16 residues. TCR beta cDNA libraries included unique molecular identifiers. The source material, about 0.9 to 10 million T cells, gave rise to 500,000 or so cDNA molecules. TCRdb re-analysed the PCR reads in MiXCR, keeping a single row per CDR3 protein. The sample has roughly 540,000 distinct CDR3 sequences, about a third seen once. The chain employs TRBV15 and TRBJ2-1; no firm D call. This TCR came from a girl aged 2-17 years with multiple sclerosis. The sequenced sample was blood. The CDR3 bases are TGTGCCACCAGCAGAGGAGGCGGCAGCTCCTGCAATGAGCAGTTCTTC. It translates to CATSRGGGSSCNEQFF.